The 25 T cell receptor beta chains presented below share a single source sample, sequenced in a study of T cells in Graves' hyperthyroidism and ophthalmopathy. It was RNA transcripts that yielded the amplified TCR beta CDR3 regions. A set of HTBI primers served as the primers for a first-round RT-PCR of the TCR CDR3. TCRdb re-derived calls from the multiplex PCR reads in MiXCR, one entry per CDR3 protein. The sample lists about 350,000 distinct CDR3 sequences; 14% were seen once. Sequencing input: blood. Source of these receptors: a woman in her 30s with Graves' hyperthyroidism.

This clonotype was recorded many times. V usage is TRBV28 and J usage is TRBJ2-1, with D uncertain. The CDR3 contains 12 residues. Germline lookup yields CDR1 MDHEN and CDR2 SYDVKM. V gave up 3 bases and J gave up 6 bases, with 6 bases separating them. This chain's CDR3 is CASSFMSNEQFF. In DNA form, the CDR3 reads TGTGCCAGCAGTTTCATGAGCAATGAGCAGTTCTTC.

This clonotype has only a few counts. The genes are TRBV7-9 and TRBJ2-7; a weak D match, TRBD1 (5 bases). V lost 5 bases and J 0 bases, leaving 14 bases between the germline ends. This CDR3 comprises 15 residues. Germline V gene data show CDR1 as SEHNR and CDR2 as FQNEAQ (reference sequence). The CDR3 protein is CASSLGPPLSYEQYF. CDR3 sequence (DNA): TGTGCCAGCAGCCTGGGGCCTCCTCTCTCCTACGAGCAGTACTTC.

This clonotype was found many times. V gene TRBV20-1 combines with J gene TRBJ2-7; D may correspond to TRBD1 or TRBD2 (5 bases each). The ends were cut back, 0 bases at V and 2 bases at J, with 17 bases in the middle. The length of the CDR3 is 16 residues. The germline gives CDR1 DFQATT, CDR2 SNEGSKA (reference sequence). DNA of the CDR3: TGCAGTGCTAGAGACCCCAAGGGACCCATTACCTACGAGCAGTACTTC. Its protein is CSARDPKGPITYEQYF.

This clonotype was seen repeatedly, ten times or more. CDR3 amino acids: CASSEKGQGWSGELFF. The CDR3 region has the DNA TGTGCCAGCAGTGAAAAGGGACAGGGATGGTCCGGGGAGCTGTTTTTT. The V call is TRBV6-1, the J call TRBJ2-2; 9 bases match TRBD1. CDR1 and CDR2 (germline): MNHNS, SASEGT. J gave up 6 bases and V 2 bases, and 7 bases lay outside the gene matches. The CDR3 totals 16 residues.

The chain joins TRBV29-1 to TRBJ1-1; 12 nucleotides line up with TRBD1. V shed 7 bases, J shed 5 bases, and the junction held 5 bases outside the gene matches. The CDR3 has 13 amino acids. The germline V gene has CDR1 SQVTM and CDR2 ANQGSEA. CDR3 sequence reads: CSGGQGARTEAFF. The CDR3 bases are TGCAGCGGGGGACAGGGGGCGCGAACTGAAGCTTTCTTT.

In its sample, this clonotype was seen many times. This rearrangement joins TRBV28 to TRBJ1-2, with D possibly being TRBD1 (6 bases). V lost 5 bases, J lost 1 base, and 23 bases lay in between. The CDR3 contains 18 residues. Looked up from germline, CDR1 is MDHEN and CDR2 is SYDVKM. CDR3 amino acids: CASSPTPGARESNYGYTF. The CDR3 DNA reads TGTGCCAGCAGTCCAACACCGGGGGCCCGGGAGAGTAACTATGGCTACACCTTC.

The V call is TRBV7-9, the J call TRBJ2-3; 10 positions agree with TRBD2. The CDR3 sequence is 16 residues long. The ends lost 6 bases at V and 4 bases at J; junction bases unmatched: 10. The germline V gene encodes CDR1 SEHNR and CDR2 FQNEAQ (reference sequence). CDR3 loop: CASRPNLAGAPDTQYF. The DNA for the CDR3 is TGTGCCAGCAGACCCAACCTAGCGGGAGCACCAGATACGCAGTATTTT.

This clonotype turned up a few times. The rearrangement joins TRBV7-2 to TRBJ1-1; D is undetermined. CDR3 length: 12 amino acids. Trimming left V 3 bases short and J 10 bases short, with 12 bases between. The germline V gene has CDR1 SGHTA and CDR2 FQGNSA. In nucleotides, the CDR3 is TGTGCCAGCAGCTTCGTCGTCTCTCTAGCTTTCTTT. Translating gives CASSFVVSLAFF.

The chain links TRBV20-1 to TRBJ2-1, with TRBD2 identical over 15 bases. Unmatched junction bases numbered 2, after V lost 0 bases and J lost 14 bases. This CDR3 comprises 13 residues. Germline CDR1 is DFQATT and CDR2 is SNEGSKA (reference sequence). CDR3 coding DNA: TGCAGTGCTAGAGAGGGACTAGCGGGGGGTGAGTTCTTC. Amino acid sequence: CSAREGLAGGEFF.

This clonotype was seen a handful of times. This CDR3 reads CSAGNQRQAYEQYF. The CDR3, as DNA: TGCAGTGCGGGAAACCAGAGGCAGGCGTACGAGCAGTACTTC. The genes are TRBV20-1 and TRBJ2-7; D is uncertain. The CDR3 sequence is 14 residues long. CDR1 is DFQATT, CDR2 SNEGSKA, per germline (reference sequence). V dropped 6 bases and J dropped 4 bases, with 19 bases sitting between them.

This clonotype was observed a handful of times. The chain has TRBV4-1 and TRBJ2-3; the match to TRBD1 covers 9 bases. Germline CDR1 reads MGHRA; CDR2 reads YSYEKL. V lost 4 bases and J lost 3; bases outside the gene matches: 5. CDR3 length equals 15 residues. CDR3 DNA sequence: TGCGCCAGCAGCCCTGCCGGACAGGGGACAGATACGCAGTATTTT. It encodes CASSPAGQGTDTQYF.

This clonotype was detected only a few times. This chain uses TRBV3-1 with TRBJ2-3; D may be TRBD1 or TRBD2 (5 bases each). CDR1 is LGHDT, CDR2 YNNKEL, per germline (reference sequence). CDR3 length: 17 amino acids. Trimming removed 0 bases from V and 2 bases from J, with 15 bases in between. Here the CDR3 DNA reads TGTGCCAGCAGCCAAGATCGGTCAGGGACCCCCACAGATACGCAGTATTTT. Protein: CASSQDRSGTPTDTQYF.

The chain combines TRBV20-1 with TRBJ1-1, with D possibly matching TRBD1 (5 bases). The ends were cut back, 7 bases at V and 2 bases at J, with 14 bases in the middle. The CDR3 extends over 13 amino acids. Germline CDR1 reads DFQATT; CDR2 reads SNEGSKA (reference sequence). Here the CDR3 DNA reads TGCAGTGGGAATCCGGGGCGTAACACTGAAGCTTTCTTT. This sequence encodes CSGNPGRNTEAFF.

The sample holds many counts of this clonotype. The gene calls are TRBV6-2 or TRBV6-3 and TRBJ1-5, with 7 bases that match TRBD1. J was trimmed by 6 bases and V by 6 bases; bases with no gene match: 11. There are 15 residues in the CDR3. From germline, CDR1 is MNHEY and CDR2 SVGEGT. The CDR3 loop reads CASSTGAVRGQPQHF. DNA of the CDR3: TGTGCCAGCAGCACAGGGGCCGTAAGAGGTCAGCCCCAGCATTTT.

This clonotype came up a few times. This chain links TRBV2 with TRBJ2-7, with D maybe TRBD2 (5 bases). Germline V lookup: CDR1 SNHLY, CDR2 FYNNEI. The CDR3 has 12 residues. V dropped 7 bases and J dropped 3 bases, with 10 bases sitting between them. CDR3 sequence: CASMSGYYEQYF. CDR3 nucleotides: TGTGCCAGCATGAGCGGATACTACGAGCAGTACTTC.

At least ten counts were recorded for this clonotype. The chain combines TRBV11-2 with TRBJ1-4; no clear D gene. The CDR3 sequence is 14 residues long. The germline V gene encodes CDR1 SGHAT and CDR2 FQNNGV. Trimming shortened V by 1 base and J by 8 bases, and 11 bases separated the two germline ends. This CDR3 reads CASSLGEVFEKLFF. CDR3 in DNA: TGTGCCAGCAGCTTAGGGGAGGTATTCGAAAAACTGTTTTTT.

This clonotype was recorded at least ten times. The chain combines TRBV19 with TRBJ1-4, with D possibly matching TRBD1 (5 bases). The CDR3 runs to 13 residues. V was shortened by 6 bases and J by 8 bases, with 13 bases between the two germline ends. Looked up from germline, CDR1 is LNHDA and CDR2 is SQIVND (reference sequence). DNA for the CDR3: TGTGCCAGTAGACCCCCCAAGGGGGAAAAACTGTTTTTT. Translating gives CASRPPKGEKLFF.

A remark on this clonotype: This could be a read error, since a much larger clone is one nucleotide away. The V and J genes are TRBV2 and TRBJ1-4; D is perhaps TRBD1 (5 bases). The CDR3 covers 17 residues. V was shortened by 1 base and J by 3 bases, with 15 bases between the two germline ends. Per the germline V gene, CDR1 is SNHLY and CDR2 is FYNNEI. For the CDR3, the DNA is TGTGCCAGCAGTGAAGTTAAAGTGGGGGAGGCTAATGAAAAACTGTTTTTT. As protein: CASSEVKVGEANEKLFF.

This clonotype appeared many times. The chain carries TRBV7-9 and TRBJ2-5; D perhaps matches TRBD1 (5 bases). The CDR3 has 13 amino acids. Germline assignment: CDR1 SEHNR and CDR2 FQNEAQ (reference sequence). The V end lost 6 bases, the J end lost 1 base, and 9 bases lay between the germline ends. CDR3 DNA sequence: TGTGCCAGCAGATATACAGGCCAAGAGACCCAGTACTTC. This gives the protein CASRYTGQETQYF. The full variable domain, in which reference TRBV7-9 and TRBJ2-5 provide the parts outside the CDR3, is DTGVSQNPRHKITKRGQNVTFRCDPISEHNRLYWYRQTLGQGPEFLTYFQNEAQLEKSRLLSDRFSAERPKGSFSTLEIQRTEQGDSAMYLCASRYTGQETQYFGPGTRLLVL.

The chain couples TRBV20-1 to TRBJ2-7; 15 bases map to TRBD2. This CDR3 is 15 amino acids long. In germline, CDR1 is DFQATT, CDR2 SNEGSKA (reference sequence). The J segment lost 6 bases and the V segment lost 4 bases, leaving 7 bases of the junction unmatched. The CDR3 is CSAIEPGLAGGEQYF. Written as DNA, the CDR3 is TGCAGTGCTATCGAACCGGGACTAGCGGGAGGCGAGCAGTACTTC.

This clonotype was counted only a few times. CDR3 coding DNA: TGTGCCAGCAGCTTACTCCCACTATTACTAGCGGGAGCCTCATTTAGCTCCTACAATGAGCAGTTCTTC. Its protein is CASSLLPLLLAGASFSSYNEQFF. The rearrangement uses TRBV7-6 and TRBJ2-1; 11 bases align to TRBD2. Germline CDR1 and CDR2: SGHVS and FNYEAQ. V trimming: 2 bases; J trimming: 0 bases; junction bases outside the gene matches: 21. This CDR3 comprises 23 residues.

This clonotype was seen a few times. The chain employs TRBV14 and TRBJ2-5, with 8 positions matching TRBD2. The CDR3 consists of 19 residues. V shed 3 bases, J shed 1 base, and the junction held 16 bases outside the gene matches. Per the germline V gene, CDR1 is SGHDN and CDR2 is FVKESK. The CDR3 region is CASSQPSGTRLAPQETQYF. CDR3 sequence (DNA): TGTGCCAGCAGCCAGCCCTCTGGGACTAGGCTTGCTCCCCAAGAGACCCAGTACTTC.

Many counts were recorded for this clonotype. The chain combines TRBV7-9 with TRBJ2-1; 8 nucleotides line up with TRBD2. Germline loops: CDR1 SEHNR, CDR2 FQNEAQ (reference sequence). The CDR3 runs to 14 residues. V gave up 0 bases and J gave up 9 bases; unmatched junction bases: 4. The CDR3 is CASSLAAGVSEQFF. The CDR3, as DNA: TGTGCCAGCAGCTTAGCAGCGGGAGTTAGTGAGCAGTTCTTC.

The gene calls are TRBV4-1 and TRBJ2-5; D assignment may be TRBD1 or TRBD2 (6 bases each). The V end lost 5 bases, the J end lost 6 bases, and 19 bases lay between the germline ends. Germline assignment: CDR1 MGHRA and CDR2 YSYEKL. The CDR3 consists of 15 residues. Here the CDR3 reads CASSSPQGRQQTQYF. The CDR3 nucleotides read TGCGCCAGCAGCTCACCCCAGGGGAGGCAACAGACCCAGTACTTC.

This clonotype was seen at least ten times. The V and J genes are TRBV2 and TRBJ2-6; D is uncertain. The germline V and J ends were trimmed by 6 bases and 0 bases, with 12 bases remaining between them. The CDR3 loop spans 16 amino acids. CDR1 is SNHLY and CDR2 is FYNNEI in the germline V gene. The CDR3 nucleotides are TGTGCCAGCAGGGGCCCGACGGCCTCTGGGGCCAACGTCCTGACTTTC. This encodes CASRGPTASGANVLTF.